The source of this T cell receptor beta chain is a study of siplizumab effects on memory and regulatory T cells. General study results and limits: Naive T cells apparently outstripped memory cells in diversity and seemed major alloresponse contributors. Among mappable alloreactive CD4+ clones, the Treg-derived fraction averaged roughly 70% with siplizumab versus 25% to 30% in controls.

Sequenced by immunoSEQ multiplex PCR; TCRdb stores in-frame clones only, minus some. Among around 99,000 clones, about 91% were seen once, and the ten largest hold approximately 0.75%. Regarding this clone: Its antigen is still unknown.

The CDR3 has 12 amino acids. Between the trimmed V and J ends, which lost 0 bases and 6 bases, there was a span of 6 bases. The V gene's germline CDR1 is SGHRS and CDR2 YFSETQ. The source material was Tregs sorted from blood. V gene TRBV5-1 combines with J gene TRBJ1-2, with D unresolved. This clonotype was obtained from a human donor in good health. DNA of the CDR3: TGCGCCAGCAGCTTGGAAGGACATGGCTACACCTTC. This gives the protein CASSLEGHGYTF.